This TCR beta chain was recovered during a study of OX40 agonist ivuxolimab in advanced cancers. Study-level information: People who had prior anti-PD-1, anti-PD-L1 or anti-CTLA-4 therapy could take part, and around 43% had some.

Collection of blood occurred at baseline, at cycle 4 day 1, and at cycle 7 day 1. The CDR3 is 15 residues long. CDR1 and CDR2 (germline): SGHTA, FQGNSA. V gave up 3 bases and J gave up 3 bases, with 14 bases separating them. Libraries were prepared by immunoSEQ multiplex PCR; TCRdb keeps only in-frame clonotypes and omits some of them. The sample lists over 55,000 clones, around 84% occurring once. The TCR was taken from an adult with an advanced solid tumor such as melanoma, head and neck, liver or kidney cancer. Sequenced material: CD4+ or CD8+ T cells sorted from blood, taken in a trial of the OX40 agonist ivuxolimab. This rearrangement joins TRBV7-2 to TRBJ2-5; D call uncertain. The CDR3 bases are TGTGCCAGCAGCTTGGGTCTGGTCACCAAAGAGACCCAGTACTTC. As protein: CASSLGLVTKETQYF.